Below are 3 T cell receptor beta chains sequenced from a single sample in a study of blood T cell repertoires in COVID-19. This table comes from immunoSEQ multiplex PCR, and its TCRdb copy is limited to in-frame clones, with some not included. This table holds 150,000 to 200,000 clones, approximately 81% found once. The specimen sequenced was peripheral blood. These TCRs come from a woman aged 70 to 79 with COVID-19, enrolled during active disease.

V and J are TRBV27 and TRBJ1-3; D remains unclear. Germline-derived CDR1 and CDR2 are MNHEY and SMNVEV (reference sequence). The ends were cut back, 5 bases at V and 3 bases at J, with 14 bases in the middle. This CDR3 is built from 15 residues. Here the CDR3 DNA reads TGTGCCAGCAGTAGACTTCCAAGCGTTGGAAACACCATATATTTT. It specifies CASSRLPSVGNTIYF.

The gene calls are TRBV11-2 and TRBJ1-1, with a tentative D call TRBD1 (6 bases). The CDR3 has 16 amino acids. Germline lookup yields CDR1 SGHAT and CDR2 FQNNGV. The V gene lost 1 base and the J gene lost 0 bases, with 12 bases spanning the gap. CDR3 loop: CASSLGQGHMNTEAFF. CDR3 DNA sequence: TGTGCCAGCAGCTTAGGCCAGGGGCACATGAACACTGAAGCTTTCTTT.

This chain uses TRBV24-1 with TRBJ1-4; 9 nucleotides align to TRBD1. With V trimmed by 4 bases and J by 8 bases, 7 bases remained unmatched. Germline CDR1 and CDR2: KGHDR and SFDVKD. CDR3 length equals 15 residues. CDR3 amino acids: CATSDPGTGYEKLFF. The CDR3 DNA reads as TGTGCCACCAGTGACCCCGGGACAGGGTACGAAAAACTGTTTTTT.